This TCR beta chain appears in the sequencing data of a study of lymphopenia after photon versus proton radiotherapy. Regarding this clone: No antigen is known for it.

Libraries were prepared by immunoSEQ multiplex PCR; TCRdb keeps only in-frame clonotypes and omits some of them. The sample has 20,000 or so clones, approximately 85% seen once. Study observations and caveats: Proton therapy kept repertoires fairly stable, unlike photons, which gained effector/memory cells.

The CDR3 has 12 amino acids. V gave up 6 bases and J gave up 4 bases, with 10 bases separating them. Per germline, CDR1 SNHLY and CDR2 FYNNEI. J is TRBJ2-7 and V is TRBV2; weak D call: TRBD2 (6 bases). The source material was peripheral blood, sampled from a patient treated with photon-based radiotherapy. The TCR comes from a woman in her 50s with pancreatic cancer. The CDR3 region has the DNA TGTGCCAGCAGCCAGCTAGCGTACGAGCAGTACTTC. Its protein is CASSQLAYEQYF.